There are a few counts of the clone carrying this T cell receptor (beta chain). The antigen is not known. The CDR3 contains 15 residues. Per the germline V gene, CDR1 is LGHDT and CDR2 is YNNKEL (reference sequence). V shed 5 bases and J 10 bases; nucleotides not matched to a gene: 14. Researchers attached unique molecular identifiers to individual cDNA molecules. TCRdb independently ran MiXCR on the 5' RACE reads; one entry per CDR3 protein. The sample lists tens of thousands of distinct CDR3 sequences; roughly 10% were seen once. The sample originates from a study of early T cells in non-severe SARS-CoV-2 infection. In the study overall: It was bulk RNA from unsorted whole blood that was sequenced, and the chains were unpaired. General study results and limits: Reliance on VDJdb matching favored anti-spike CD8 responses; private and CD4 specificities were missed.

This sequence originates from an adult who was a healthcare worker with PCR-confirmed SARS-CoV-2 infection or an uninfected control (not recorded which). The chain combines TRBV3-1 with TRBJ1-1, with 9 bases fitting TRBD1. Source material: whole blood. In nucleotides, the CDR3 is TGTGCCAGCAGCGAACCGGGACAGGGTGTACTCGGAGCTTTCTTT. This gives the protein CASSEPGQGVLGAFF.